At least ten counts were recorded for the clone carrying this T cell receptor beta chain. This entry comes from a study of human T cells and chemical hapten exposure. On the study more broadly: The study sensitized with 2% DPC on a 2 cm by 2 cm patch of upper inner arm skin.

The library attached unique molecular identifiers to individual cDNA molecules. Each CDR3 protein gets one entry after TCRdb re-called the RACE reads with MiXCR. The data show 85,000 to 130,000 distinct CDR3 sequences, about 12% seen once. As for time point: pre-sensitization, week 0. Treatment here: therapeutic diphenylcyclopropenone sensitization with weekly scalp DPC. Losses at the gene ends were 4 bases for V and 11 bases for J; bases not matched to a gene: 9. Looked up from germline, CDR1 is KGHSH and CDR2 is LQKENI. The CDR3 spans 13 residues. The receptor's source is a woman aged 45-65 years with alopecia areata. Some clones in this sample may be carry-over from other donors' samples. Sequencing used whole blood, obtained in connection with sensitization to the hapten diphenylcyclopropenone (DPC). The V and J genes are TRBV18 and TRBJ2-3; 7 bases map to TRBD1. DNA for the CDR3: TGTGCCAGCTCACGTCCTGACAGGGTGGAGCAGTATTTT. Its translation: CASSRPDRVEQYF.